This is a list of T cell receptor beta chains from one sample in a study of graft-versus-host responses after intestinal transplantation. Clones were sequenced by immunoSEQ multiplex PCR, and TCRdb holds only the in-frame ones, with some missing. The data show about 21,000 clones, with roughly 92% seen just once and roughly 44% held by the top ten. The starting material was PBMCs, obtained about 260 days after intestinal transplant. These receptors were obtained from a human patient who received an intestinal transplant, so some T cells may come from the graft donor. CDR3s include the opening cysteine and the closing phenylalanine or tryptophan. The order of the fields is CDR3 protein, CDR3 DNA, D gene, V gene, J gene, CDR3 length, clone size. The D gene is left open where the match is weak. Clone size is not always given. Where it is, it says once, few, many or a class for expanded clones.

cdr3_aa: CASRTVGGRGFNQPQHF; cdr3_nt: TGTGCCAGCAGAACAGTCGGGGGCAGGGGGTTTAATCAGCCCCAGCATTTT; d_call: TRBD1; v_call: TRBV27; j_call: TRBJ1-5; cdr3_length: 17; clone_size: -
cdr3_aa: CASSYGGDNEKLFF; cdr3_nt: TGTGCCAGCAGTTACGGGGGGGATAATGAAAAACTGTTTTTT; d_call: -; v_call: TRBV6-5; j_call: TRBJ1-4; cdr3_length: 14; clone_size: -
cdr3_aa: CASSQDPTRGTTDTQYF; cdr3_nt: TGCGCCAGCAGCCAAGATCCGACCCGGGGGACCACAGATACGCAGTATTTT; d_call: -; v_call: TRBV4-1; j_call: TRBJ2-3; cdr3_length: 17; clone_size: -
cdr3_aa: CASSLASMGRSTDTQYF; cdr3_nt: TGCGCCAGCAGCTTGGCCAGTATGGGGCGTAGCACAGATACGCAGTATTTT; d_call: -; v_call: TRBV5-1; j_call: TRBJ2-3; cdr3_length: 17; clone_size: -
cdr3_aa: CASSLATSNTIYF; cdr3_nt: TGTGCCAGCAGCTTAGCCACGTCGAACACCATATATTTT; d_call: -; v_call: TRBV7-9; j_call: TRBJ1-3; cdr3_length: 13; clone_size: -
cdr3_aa: CAWSHRRGGSGNTIYF; cdr3_nt: TGTGCCTGGAGCCACCGCAGGGGCGGCTCTGGAAACACCATATATTTT; d_call: -; v_call: TRBV30; j_call: TRBJ1-3; cdr3_length: 16; clone_size: -
cdr3_aa: CASSTPGGGFEETQYF; cdr3_nt: TGTGCCAGTAGTACCCCCGGCGGGGGGTTTGAAGAGACCCAGTACTTC; d_call: TRBD2; v_call: TRBV19; j_call: TRBJ2-5; cdr3_length: 16; clone_size: once
cdr3_aa: CASSPFRGAYVADPYEQYF; cdr3_nt: TGTGCCAGCTCACCATTTCGGGGGGCGTACGTTGCCGATCCCTACGAGCAGTACTTC; d_call: -; v_call: TRBV18; j_call: TRBJ2-7; cdr3_length: 19; clone_size: -
cdr3_aa: CASSLPPPGEQFF; cdr3_nt: TGTGCCAGCAGCTTACCCCCCCCCGGTGAGCAGTTCTTC; d_call: -; v_call: TRBV7-6; j_call: TRBJ2-1; cdr3_length: 13; clone_size: -
cdr3_aa: CASSPKYPVPNNEQFF; cdr3_nt: TGTGCCAGCAGCCCAAAATATCCGGTACCAAACAATGAGCAGTTCTTC; d_call: -; v_call: TRBV11-1; j_call: TRBJ2-1; cdr3_length: 16; clone_size: -
cdr3_aa: CASSPPPGLAVYEQYF; cdr3_nt: TGTGCCAGCAGCCCACCACCGGGACTAGCGGTATACGAGCAGTACTTC; d_call: TRBD2; v_call: TRBV7-9; j_call: TRBJ2-7; cdr3_length: 16; clone_size: -
cdr3_aa: CASSLDTGYEQYF; cdr3_nt: TGCGCCAGCAGCTTGGATACGGGCTACGAGCAGTACTTC; d_call: -; v_call: TRBV5-1; j_call: TRBJ2-7; cdr3_length: 13; clone_size: -
cdr3_aa: CASNVVQGEAFF; cdr3_nt: TGTGCCAGCAATGTCGTTCAGGGTGAAGCTTTCTTT; d_call: -; v_call: TRBV6-1; j_call: TRBJ1-1; cdr3_length: 12; clone_size: -
cdr3_aa: CASSVPGGNEQFF; cdr3_nt: TGTGCCAGCAGTGTCCCCGGTGGCAATGAGCAGTTCTTC; d_call: -; v_call: TRBV2; j_call: TRBJ2-1; cdr3_length: 13; clone_size: -
cdr3_aa: CASRTGTAYEQYF; cdr3_nt: TGTGCCAGCAGGACCGGGACGGCATACGAGCAGTACTTC; d_call: -; v_call: TRBV5-6; j_call: TRBJ2-7; cdr3_length: 13; clone_size: -
cdr3_aa: CASSYLGGFLIDSYEQYF; cdr3_nt: TGTGCCAGCAGTTACCTCGGAGGGTTTTTGATAGACTCCTACGAGCAGTACTTC; d_call: -; v_call: TRBV28; j_call: TRBJ2-7; cdr3_length: 18; clone_size: -
cdr3_aa: CASSDTSGPRTDTQYF; cdr3_nt: TGTGCCAGCAGCGACACTAGCGGGCCCCGCACAGATACGCAGTATTTT; d_call: TRBD2; v_call: TRBV7-8; j_call: TRBJ2-3; cdr3_length: 16; clone_size: -
cdr3_aa: CASSPHREGDTEAFF; cdr3_nt: TGTGCCAGCAGCCCACACAGGGAGGGGGACACTGAAGCTTTCTTT; d_call: -; v_call: TRBV7-8; j_call: TRBJ1-1; cdr3_length: 15; clone_size: -
cdr3_aa: CASRVSTGSGNTIYF; cdr3_nt: TGTGCCAGCAGGGTGTCGACGGGCTCTGGAAACACCATATATTTT; d_call: -; v_call: TRBV5-5; j_call: TRBJ1-3; cdr3_length: 15; clone_size: -
cdr3_aa: CASSPRQGPIEAFF; cdr3_nt: TGTGCCAGCAGCCCTCGACAGGGCCCTATTGAAGCTTTCTTT; d_call: TRBD1; v_call: TRBV9; j_call: TRBJ1-1; cdr3_length: 14; clone_size: -
cdr3_aa: CASSYSVLANYGYTF; cdr3_nt: TGTGCCAGCAGTTACTCGGTCTTAGCTAACTATGGCTACACCTTC; d_call: -; v_call: TRBV6-5; j_call: TRBJ1-2; cdr3_length: 15; clone_size: -
cdr3_aa: CAWSVQAGNTIYF; cdr3_nt: TGTGCCTGGAGTGTCCAGGCTGGAAACACCATATATTTT; d_call: -; v_call: TRBV30; j_call: TRBJ1-3; cdr3_length: 13; clone_size: -
cdr3_aa: CASSVPGQGAYTGELFF; cdr3_nt: TGTGCCAGCAGCGTCCCTGGACAGGGGGCCTACACCGGGGAGCTGTTTTTT; d_call: TRBD1; v_call: TRBV9; j_call: TRBJ2-2; cdr3_length: 17; clone_size: -
cdr3_aa: CASSERKAGVTDTQYF; cdr3_nt: TGTGCCAGCAGTGAACGAAAAGCGGGAGTTACAGATACGCAGTATTTT; d_call: TRBD2; v_call: TRBV25-1; j_call: TRBJ2-3; cdr3_length: 16; clone_size: -
cdr3_aa: CAKTSNEQFF; cdr3_nt: TGTGCCAAGACTAGCAATGAGCAGTTCTTC; d_call: -; v_call: TRBV28; j_call: TRBJ2-1; cdr3_length: 10; clone_size: once
cdr3_aa: CASSGGDSSYEQYF; cdr3_nt: TGTGCCAGCAGTGGGGGGGACAGCTCCTACGAGCAGTACTTC; d_call: -; v_call: TRBV6-1; j_call: TRBJ2-7; cdr3_length: 14; clone_size: few
cdr3_aa: CASSRPGGQDTGELFF; cdr3_nt: TGTGCCAGCAGCCGCCCGGGGGGGCAGGACACCGGGGAGCTGTTTTTT; d_call: TRBD2; v_call: TRBV11-3; j_call: TRBJ2-2; cdr3_length: 16; clone_size: few
cdr3_aa: CASSQGAGLSYEQYF; cdr3_nt: TGTGCCAGCAGCCAAGGAGCGGGACTCTCCTACGAGCAGTACTTC; d_call: TRBD2; v_call: TRBV14; j_call: TRBJ2-7; cdr3_length: 15; clone_size: -
cdr3_aa: CAWSGEILEAFF; cdr3_nt: TGTGCCTGGAGTGGTGAAATACTGGAAGCTTTCTTT; d_call: -; v_call: TRBV30; j_call: TRBJ1-1; cdr3_length: 12; clone_size: -
cdr3_aa: CASSSPPGTEESYNSPLHF; cdr3_nt: TGTGCCAGCAGTTCCCCCCCCGGGACAGAAGAATCCTATAATTCACCCCTCCACTTT; d_call: TRBD1; v_call: TRBV28; j_call: TRBJ1-6; cdr3_length: 19; clone_size: -
cdr3_aa: CASSDTGFGNQPQHF; cdr3_nt: TGTGCCAGCAGCGACACAGGGTTCGGCAATCAGCCCCAGCATTTT; d_call: -; v_call: TRBV4-2; j_call: TRBJ1-5; cdr3_length: 15; clone_size: few
cdr3_aa: CASSYYGTDSYEQYF; cdr3_nt: TGTGCCAGCAGTTACTATGGGACGGACTCCTACGAGCAGTACTTC; d_call: -; v_call: TRBV6-6; j_call: TRBJ2-7; cdr3_length: 15; clone_size: -
cdr3_aa: CASSGLAEQYF; cdr3_nt: TGTGCCAGTAGTGGACTAGCCGAGCAGTACTTC; d_call: TRBD2; v_call: TRBV19; j_call: TRBJ2-7; cdr3_length: 11; clone_size: -
cdr3_aa: CASSLVSTGNSPLHF; cdr3_nt: TGCGCCAGCAGCTTGGTTTCCACGGGAAATTCACCCCTCCACTTT; d_call: -; v_call: TRBV5-1; j_call: TRBJ1-6; cdr3_length: 15; clone_size: -
cdr3_aa: CTSSQKASADTQYF; cdr3_nt: TGCACCAGCAGCCAGAAGGCTTCCGCAGATACGCAGTATTTT; d_call: -; v_call: TRBV1; j_call: TRBJ2-3; cdr3_length: 14; clone_size: -
cdr3_aa: CASSFFGGEGTEAFF; cdr3_nt: TGCGCCAGCAGCTTTTTCGGAGGGGAGGGCACTGAAGCTTTCTTT; d_call: -; v_call: TRBV5-1; j_call: TRBJ1-1; cdr3_length: 15; clone_size: few
cdr3_aa: CASSQPGGPRIYEQYF; cdr3_nt: TGTGCCAGCAGCCAGCCGGGGGGACCCAGAATCTACGAGCAGTACTTC; d_call: TRBD2; v_call: TRBV13; j_call: TRBJ2-7; cdr3_length: 16; clone_size: -
cdr3_aa: CASSLAGDNYEQYF; cdr3_nt: TGCGCCAGCAGCTTGGCAGGGGACAACTACGAGCAGTACTTC; d_call: -; v_call: TRBV5-1; j_call: TRBJ2-7; cdr3_length: 14; clone_size: -
cdr3_aa: CAWRRTGTSSGNTIYF; cdr3_nt: TGTGCCTGGAGGAGGACAGGGACGAGCTCTGGAAACACCATATATTTT; d_call: TRBD1; v_call: TRBV30; j_call: TRBJ1-3; cdr3_length: 16; clone_size: -
cdr3_aa: CASSPGRYTDTQYF; cdr3_nt: TGTGCCAGCAGTCCCGGACGTTACACAGATACGCAGTATTTT; d_call: -; v_call: TRBV27; j_call: TRBJ2-3; cdr3_length: 14; clone_size: -
cdr3_aa: CASSLVTSGNYEQYF; cdr3_nt: TGTGCCAGCAGCTTAGTAACTAGCGGCAACTACGAGCAGTACTTC; d_call: TRBD2; v_call: TRBV7-1; j_call: TRBJ2-7; cdr3_length: 15; clone_size: -
cdr3_aa: CASSPDRTSTDTQYF; cdr3_nt: TGTGCCAGTAGTCCGGACAGGACGAGCACAGATACGCAGTATTTT; d_call: TRBD1; v_call: TRBV19; j_call: TRBJ2-3; cdr3_length: 15; clone_size: -
cdr3_aa: CASSPGTSGPDTQYF; cdr3_nt: TGCGCCAGCAGCCCGGGGACTAGCGGGCCAGATACGCAGTATTTT; d_call: TRBD2; v_call: TRBV5-1; j_call: TRBJ2-3; cdr3_length: 15; clone_size: -
cdr3_aa: CASSGSVSYEQYF; cdr3_nt: TGCGCCAGCAGTGGAAGCGTGTCCTACGAGCAGTACTTC; d_call: -; v_call: TRBV5-1; j_call: TRBJ2-7; cdr3_length: 13; clone_size: once
cdr3_aa: CASSEGLAGGDYEQYF; cdr3_nt: TGTGCCAGCAGTGAGGGACTAGCGGGAGGTGACTACGAGCAGTACTTC; d_call: TRBD2; v_call: TRBV2; j_call: TRBJ2-7; cdr3_length: 16; clone_size: -
cdr3_aa: CASSAGTVVETQYF; cdr3_nt: TGTGCCAGCAGTGCCGGGACAGTCGTCGAGACCCAGTACTTC; d_call: TRBD1; v_call: TRBV6-1; j_call: TRBJ2-5; cdr3_length: 14; clone_size: -
cdr3_aa: CASSPRTGRAQPQHF; cdr3_nt: TGTGCCAGCTCACCCAGGACAGGTCGAGCTCAGCCCCAGCATTTT; d_call: TRBD1; v_call: TRBV18; j_call: TRBJ1-5; cdr3_length: 15; clone_size: -
cdr3_aa: CASSYRTSGGNNEQFF; cdr3_nt: TGCGCCAGCAGCTACCGGACTAGCGGGGGGAACAATGAGCAGTTCTTC; d_call: TRBD2; v_call: TRBV5-1; j_call: TRBJ2-1; cdr3_length: 16; clone_size: -
cdr3_aa: CASSLGGSTGELFF; cdr3_nt: TGTGCCAGCAGCTTAGGGGGTAGCACCGGGGAGCTGTTTTTT; d_call: -; v_call: TRBV7-9; j_call: TRBJ2-2; cdr3_length: 14; clone_size: -